One and the same sample provided the 28 T cell receptor beta chains below, sequenced in a study of T cell repertoires in breast cancer. An expanded emulsion RT-PCR with primers for all TCR V genes paired CD8+ T cell chains. Blocking oligonucleotides added to a second nested PCR suppressed unpaired genes. TCRdb independently ran MiXCR on the emulsion pairing reads; one entry per CDR3 protein. The table lists approximately 40,000 distinct CDR3 sequences, under 60% of them singletons. The sequenced material came from CD8+ T cells. Every receptor here comes from a pool of human donors with breast cancer or a healthy control (not recorded which).

Worth noting for this clonotype: The conserved phenylalanine or tryptophan normally closing the CDR3 is absent here, so this likely arose from a read error. The chain combines TRBV15 with TRBJ2-5, with a possible D match to TRBD2 (5 bases). The germline gives CDR1 LNHNV, CDR2 YYDKDF (reference sequence). V lost 4 bases to trimming and J lost 3 bases, with 9 bases between them. The CDR3 loop spans 13 amino acids. This chain's CDR3 is CATSKSGKETQYL. In DNA, the CDR3 is TGTGCCACCAGCAAGAGCGGTAAAGAGACCCAGTACCTC.

This chain connects TRBV29-1 to TRBJ2-3; no firm D call. The CDR3 totals 10 residues. The ends were cut back, 6 bases at V and 4 bases at J, with 5 bases in the middle. The germline V gene has CDR1 SQVTM and CDR2 ANQGSEA. The CDR3 region is CSVTSDTQYF. In DNA form, the CDR3 reads TGCAGCGTGACCTCAGATACGCAGTATTTT.

The V call is TRBV7-2, the J call TRBJ2-2; D remains unclear. The germline V gene encodes CDR1 SGHTA and CDR2 FQGNSA. The CDR3 contains 15 residues. Deletions cut 5 bases from V and 2 bases from J, with 12 bases between. The CDR3 DNA reads TGTGCCAGCAGCCGGCGTTTGGATAACACCGGGGAGCTGTTTTTT. Amino acids: CASSRRLDNTGELFF.

The V and J genes are TRBV12-3 or TRBV12-4 and TRBJ2-1, with 8 bases aligning to TRBD1. Losses at the gene ends were 6 bases for V and 8 bases for J; bases not matched to a gene: 6. The CDR3 loop spans 13 amino acids. Written as DNA, the CDR3 is TGTGCCAGCAGGGCGGACAGGGAAGATGAGCAGTTCTTC. Protein product: CASRADREDEQFF.

The chain employs TRBV27 and TRBJ2-1, with 13 bases matching TRBD2. CDR3 length: 16 residues. Germline loops: CDR1 MNHEY, CDR2 SMNVEV (reference sequence). Unmatched junction bases numbered 10, after V lost 5 bases and J lost 9 bases. CDR3 DNA: TGTGCCAGCAGTCTCCTCGGGACTAGCGGGAATAGTGAGCAGTTCTTC. Encoded protein: CASSLLGTSGNSEQFF.

This chain joins TRBV11-2 and TRBJ1-2, with no clear D. The germline V gene encodes CDR1 SGHAT and CDR2 FQNNGV. This CDR3 is built from 13 residues. V lost 5 bases and J 2 bases, leaving 9 bases between the germline ends. The CDR3 spells CASSPLQNYGYTF. CDR3 sequence (DNA): TGTGCCAGCAGCCCCTTACAGAACTATGGCTACACCTTC.

Of note for this clonotype: The junction and the germline gene differ at one end; a read error may be behind it. The V call is TRBV6-2 or TRBV6-3, the J call TRBJ2-5; no firm D call. Germline V gives CDR1 MNHEY, CDR2 SVGEGT. CDR3 length: 13 amino acids. CDR3 in DNA: TGTGCCGGCAGTTTAGAATGGGAAGAGACCCAGTACTTC. It translates to CAGSLEWEETQYF.

The V gene is TRBV6-5, the J gene TRBJ2-1; D unresolved. The CDR3 sequence is 14 residues long. V lost 0 bases and J 10 bases, leaving 13 bases between the germline ends. CDR1 MNHEY and CDR2 SVGAGI come from the germline V gene. The CDR3 nucleotides read TGTGCCAGCAGTTACTCAGGTAGGACGAAGGAGCAGTTCTTC. Its translation: CASSYSGRTKEQFF.

This clonotype was seen only a few times. This chain links TRBV12-3 or TRBV12-4 with TRBJ1-2, with no clear D. Trimming took off 3 bases at V and 8 bases at J, with 10 bases between the two ends. CDR3 length: 12 residues. For the CDR3, the DNA is TGTGCCAGCAGTTTCCGGCTCGCCGGCTACACCTTC. Translation: CASSFRLAGYTF.

This chain uses TRBV7-2 with TRBJ2-6; 7 bases are a match to TRBD1. The length of the CDR3 is 18 residues. With 6 bases clipped from V and 0 bases from J, the junction kept 11 bases outside the gene matches. The germline CDR1 and CDR2 sequences are SGHTA and FQGNSA. CDR3: CASSIGTVYFSGANVLTF. The CDR3 bases are TGTGCCAGCAGTATCGGGACAGTGTACTTCTCTGGGGCCAACGTCCTGACTTTC.

This clonotype came up a few times. The chain links TRBV19 to TRBJ1-2; possibly TRBD1 for D (6 bases). The CDR3 has 15 amino acids. Per the germline V gene, CDR1 is LNHDA and CDR2 is SQIVND (reference sequence). V shed 4 bases and J shed 2 bases, with 14 bases lying between them. The CDR3 DNA reads TGTGCCAGTAGTACCCCCCGGACAGAGAACTATGGCTACACCTTC. This encodes CASSTPRTENYGYTF.

This clonotype has only a few counts. J is TRBJ2-7 and V is TRBV2; D is unresolved. Trimming removed 1 base at V and 3 bases at J, with 7 bases between. Germline CDR1 is SNHLY and CDR2 is FYNNEI. This CDR3 contains 13 residues. The CDR3 sequence is CASSEDIDYEQYF. The CDR3, as DNA: TGTGCCAGCAGTGAAGACATAGACTACGAGCAGTACTTC.

V is TRBV7-2 and J is TRBJ2-7; the match to TRBD2 covers 10 bases. V shed 6 bases, J shed 3 bases, and the junction held 11 bases outside the gene matches. The length of the CDR3 is 16 residues. Germline CDR1 and CDR2: SGHTA and FQGNSA. CDR3: CASSPSSGSAIYEQYF. CDR3 DNA sequence: TGTGCCAGCAGTCCGTCTAGCGGGAGCGCGATCTACGAGCAGTACTTC.

This chain connects TRBV20-1 to TRBJ1-6, with TRBD1 matching over 8 bases. V lost 7 bases to trimming and J lost 6 bases; unmatched junction nucleotides: 5. Per germline, CDR1 DFQATT and CDR2 SNEGSKA (reference sequence). The CDR3 loop spans 13 amino acids. The DNA for the CDR3 is TGCAGTGTCGCAGGACAGGGTAATTCACCCCTCCACTTT. Translated, it gives CSVAGQGNSPLHF.

In DNA, the CDR3 is TGTGCCAGCACCCTAGGGGGGAGCCGCAACAATGAGCAGTTCTTC. It codes for CASTLGGSRNNEQFF. The chain employs TRBV11-3 and TRBJ2-1; D may correspond to TRBD1 or TRBD2 (6 bases each). V lost 7 bases and J lost 5, with 18 bases in between. Germline V CDR1 and CDR2: SGHNT, YENEEA. This CDR3 is 15 amino acids long.

The J gene is TRBJ2-7, the V gene TRBV3-1; TRBD1 might be the D (6 bases). Trimming stripped 7 bases from V and 3 bases from J, with 13 bases between. CDR1 is LGHDT, CDR2 YNNKEL, per germline (reference sequence). The CDR3 consists of 13 residues. CDR3 nucleotides: TGTGCCAGCAACCGGGACACCGTCTACGAGCAGTACTTC. This sequence encodes CASNRDTVYEQYF.

The chain recombines TRBV6-5 with TRBJ1-2; 7 positions match TRBD1. Germline V lookup: CDR1 MNHEY, CDR2 SVGAGI. Losses at the gene ends were 0 bases for V and 6 bases for J; bases not matched to a gene: 7. This CDR3 has 15 residues. CDR3 region: CASSYSPGGPHGYTF. CDR3 bases: TGTGCCAGCAGTTACTCCCCAGGGGGACCCCATGGCTACACCTTC.

The chain recombines TRBV7-6 with TRBJ2-7, with 12 bases identical to TRBD2. J was trimmed by 4 bases and V by 5 bases; bases with no gene match: 3. CDR1 and CDR2 from the germline V gene are SGHVS and FNYEAQ. The CDR3 extends over 14 amino acids. CDR3 in DNA: TGTGCCAGCAGCCGTACTAGCGGGGGGTACGAGCAGTACTTC. Protein product: CASSRTSGGYEQYF.

This clonotype was detected only a few times. The chain employs TRBV7-9 and TRBJ2-3; no clear D gene. Germline V gene data show CDR1 as SEHNR and CDR2 as FQNEAQ (reference sequence). CDR3 size: 12 residues. V lost 5 bases and J 6 bases, leaving 9 bases between the germline ends. CDR3 bases: TGTGCCAGCAGCACCGACCCCGATACGCAGTATTTT. This encodes CASSTDPDTQYF. Based on the CDR3 plus reference TRBV7-9 and TRBJ2-3, the full variable domain is DTGVSQNPRHKITKRGQNVTFRCDPISEHNRLYWYRQTLGQGPEFLTYFQNEAQLEKSRLLSDRFSAERPKGSFSTLEIQRTEQGDSAMYLCASSTDPDTQYFGPGTRLTVL.

In regard to this clonotype: The final CDR3 position lacks the conserved phenylalanine or tryptophan, pointing to a likely read error. This chain joins TRBV5-4 and TRBJ2-4, with D possibly TRBD1 on 5 matching bases. This CDR3 spans 15 amino acids. Germline V gene sequence: CDR1 SGHNT, CDR2 YYREEE (reference sequence). Trimming took off 0 bases at V and 3 bases at J, with 10 bases between the two ends. This CDR3 reads CASSLDRLGKNIQYL. The CDR3 nucleotides read TGTGCCAGCAGCTTGGACAGGTTGGGCAAAAACATTCAGTACCTC.

V gene TRBV19 combines with J gene TRBJ2-1; D perhaps matches TRBD2 (5 bases). The CDR3 extends over 15 amino acids. The V gene's germline CDR1 is LNHDA and CDR2 SQIVND (reference sequence). Trimming shortened V by 5 bases and J by 3 bases, and 14 bases separated the two germline ends. The CDR3 here is CASSVAGGGYNEQFF. Written as DNA, the CDR3 is TGTGCCAGTAGTGTCGCCGGCGGAGGCTACAATGAGCAGTTCTTC.

This rearrangement joins TRBV29-1 to TRBJ1-1; D uncertain. Germline loops: CDR1 SQVTM, CDR2 ANQGSEA. Trimming took off 5 bases at V and 3 bases at J, with 13 bases between the two ends. This CDR3 has 13 amino acids. The CDR3 bases are TGCAGCGTTATGGGCGGCGATCACACTGAAGCTTTCTTT. This encodes CSVMGGDHTEAFF.

A word on this clonotype: A much larger clone lies a single base off, so this may be a read error. No conserved phenylalanine or tryptophan is present at the end of the CDR3, so a read error is the likely explanation. The V gene is TRBV4-1, the J gene TRBJ1-2, with D possibly TRBD1 on 6 matching bases. The V end was cut by 3 bases, the J end by 4 bases, with 12 bases between. The CDR3 is made up of 14 amino acids. From germline, CDR1 is MGHRA and CDR2 YSYEKL. The CDR3 loop reads CASSHLRTAYGYTV. The CDR3 DNA follows: TGCGCCAGCAGCCACCTCCGGACAGCCTATGGCTACACCGTC.

The chain recombines TRBV20-1 with TRBJ2-5; no reliable D call. The germline gives CDR1 DFQATT, CDR2 SNEGSKA (reference sequence). V was cut by 3 bases and J by 2 bases, with 19 bases left in between. The CDR3 is 16 residues long. Written as DNA, the CDR3 is TGCAGTGCTAGGAGAGGTGCAGGCCCGAATCAAGAGACCCAGTACTTC. Amino acid sequence: CSARRGAGPNQETQYF.

V usage is TRBV6-1 and J usage is TRBJ2-7; D is perhaps TRBD1 (6 bases). Germline V lookup: CDR1 MNHNS, CDR2 SASEGT. The V and J ends lost 2 bases and 3 bases respectively, with 11 bases between them. The CDR3 has 14 amino acids. CDR3 loop: CASSERQESYEQYF. CDR3 bases: TGTGCCAGCAGTGAAAGACAGGAGAGCTACGAGCAGTACTTC.

The rearrangement joins TRBV30 to TRBJ1-5; unclear D gene. The CDR3 is made up of 13 amino acids. With 0 bases removed from V and 4 bases from J, the gap between germline ends came to 7 bases. Looked up from germline, CDR1 is GTSNPN and CDR2 is SVGIG (reference sequence). DNA for the CDR3: TGTGCCTGGAGTGTATACACAAATCAGCCCCAGCATTTT. Encoded protein: CAWSVYTNQPQHF. Filled out from reference TRBV30 and TRBJ1-5, the complete variable domain reads SQTIHQWPATLVQPVGSPLSLECTVEGTSNPNLYWYRQAAGRGLQLLFYSVGIGQISSEVPQNLSASRPQDRQFILSSKKLLLSDSGFYLCAWSVYTNQPQHFGDGTRLSIL.

This clonotype has a count of ten or more. The chain recombines TRBV20-1 with TRBJ1-1; TRBD1 might be the D (6 bases). V was cut by 4 bases and J by 5 bases, with 17 bases left in between. Germline values: CDR1 DFQATT, CDR2 SNEGSKA (reference sequence). The CDR3 has 14 residues. The CDR3, as DNA: TGCAGTGCTAAACCGGCAGGGGCAGAAACTGAAGCTTTCTTT. This sequence encodes CSAKPAGAETEAFF.

Concerning this clonotype itself: The junction departs from germline at one end; a sequencing error may be responsible. This chain links TRBV27 with TRBJ1-1; D is uncertain. From germline, CDR1 is MNHEY and CDR2 SMNVEV (reference sequence). CDR3 length: 13 residues. The CDR3 sequence is CASGLSTNTGAFF. DNA of the CDR3: TGTGCCAGCGGTTTATCGACGAACACTGGAGCTTTCTTT.